This entry concerns a single T cell receptor (beta chain). This clonotype was counted at least ten times. Its recognized antigen is unknown. Qualities for individual bases were not recorded, and no much larger clone is one base off. These data belong to a study of T-cell reconstitution after alpha-beta-depleted transplantation in children (dated by TCRdb to the mid-2010s). About the study as a whole: Using TCR repertoire profiling, the study followed T-cell immune reconstitution in a quantitative way in children after TCRalphabeta/CD19-depleted allogeneic hematopoietic cell transplantation. Overall study outcomes, separate from this receptor: In some patients, high TCRbeta diversity at day 60 was attributed to recipient T cells and intrathymic progenitors that had survived conditioning. Hyperexpanded clone frequencies declined over subsequent months; after one year, T-cell counts and TCRbeta diversity were mostly attributed to newly produced T cells. The apparently early recovery of alphabetaT-cell counts about two months after transplant reportedly depended on only several hundred rapidly expanded clones that came from non-depleted graft cells.

The treatment or condition label, read with the paper, signifies: allogeneic hematopoietic cell transplantation with graft depleted of TCRalphabeta T cells and CD19 B cells. Transplant recipients were children who received TCRalphabeta/CD19-depleted allogeneic hematopoietic cell grafts. Library creation used PCR. The sequencer listed for this sample is Illumina HiSeq 2500. TCR library preparation used molecular barcoding, with unique molecular identifiers applied to normalize quantification of the TCRbeta repertoire. TCRdb applied fastp at Q25 and MiXCR to the public reads, then kept only in-frame beta chains. Identical CDR3 protein sequences are pooled into one entry, listed with their most common genes and DNA. Present in this sample are 450,000 to 600,000 distinct CDR3 sequences, about 10% of which were seen just once. Around 2% of the sample comes from the top ten. CDR1 is given as SGHKS and CDR2 as YYEKEE, both from the germline V gene (reference sequence). Reading from cysteine to phenylalanine, the CDR3 counts 15 amino acids. The kept DNA is CDR3 alone, 45 bases in frame from the first base. The junction carries 13 bases between V and J, which are trimmed by 0 bases and 5 bases respectively.

This receptor was obtained from a child aged 2-15 years with inherited bone marrow failure, due to receive a stem cell transplant. The V gene is TRBV5-5 and the J gene is TRBJ2-3; the D gene identity is not certain. The specimen was PBMCs, collected before TCRalphabeta/CD19-depleted stem cell transplant. The CDR3 protein is CASSLVTGFGDTQYF. The nucleotide sequence reads TGTGCCAGCAGCTTGGTAACCGGATTCGGAGATACGCAGTATTTT.